This TCR beta chain originates from a study of glioma-infiltrating T cells. In the study overall: Sequencing aimed for about 4.5- to 10-fold coverage of about a million peripheral T cells. The study's findings and limits: Patients with low tissue-blood divergence carried a signature set of shared blood CDR3 motifs. Very few CDR3 sequences were shared between tissue and blood.

About this clonotype: Its antigen remains unknown. Because the CDR3's place on the DNA is in doubt, the DNA is left out and the CDR3 is given as listed by TCRdb.

Using RNA template, CDR3s of TCR alpha and beta were amplified with iRepertoire arm-PCR. TCRdb analysed the multiplex PCR reads with MiXCR anew, one entry per CDR3 protein. The repertoire consists of more than 300,000 distinct CDR3 sequences, with 41% occurring once and the leading ten covering around 12%. Termini included, the CDR3 measures 18 amino acids. The sample comprised glioma tissue, nonneoplastic brain tissue, or PBMCs (not recorded which). The chain has TRBV7-5 and TRBJ2-3; the table's D call, TRBD2, was not checked against the DNA. TRBV7-5 is a recognized pseudogene. The receptor comes from a human donor with low-grade glioma or glioblastoma, undergoing nonglioma brain surgery, or in good health (not recorded which). CDR3 residues: CISVPEALERARTDTQYF.